The entry that follows covers one T cell receptor (beta chain) sequence. TCRdb fed the 5' RACE reads into MiXCR, producing one record per CDR3 protein. The sample has hundreds of thousands of distinct CDR3 sequences, about 12% seen once; the top ten hold about 15%. This record belongs to a study of T cells after yellow fever vaccination. This CDR3 spans 13 amino acids. Trimming took 7 bases from V and 5 from J; bases not matched to a gene: 6. Germline loops: CDR1 MNHNS, CDR2 SASEGT. The V call is TRBV6-1, the J call TRBJ1-1; TRBD1 matches 8 bases. Sample: PBMCs, taken on the day of the yellow fever booster vaccination. This clonotype was obtained from a man aged 30-40 years who received the YFV17D yellow fever vaccine. The CDR3 loop reads CASIRTGSTEAFF. The CDR3 DNA follows: TGTGCCAGCATCCGGACAGGGTCAACTGAAGCTTTCTTT.